This T cell receptor beta chain appears in the sequencing data of a study of control samples from healthy donors and cancer patients. The germline V and J ends were trimmed by 9 bases and 2 bases, with 11 bases remaining between them. This CDR3 spans 12 amino acids. Sequencing used immunoSEQ multiplex PCR; TCRdb keeps in-frame clones, though not all of them. The table includes 190,000 or so clones, approximately 95% detected once. The TCR was taken from a young man in good health. The rearrangement uses TRBV12-3 or TRBV12-4 and TRBJ2-7; TRBD1 is a possible D gene (6 bases). The sequencing input was blood. Here the CDR3 DNA reads TGTGCCAGTGGGGACATTACCTACGAGCAGTACTTC. It yields the protein CASGDITYEQYF.